The clone carrying this TCR beta chain has just one count. Its target is not known. Repertoires were generated with immunoSEQ multiplex PCR, while TCRdb's copy carries only in-frame clones and drops some. In the table there are about 200,000 clones, 85% to 95% of which are singletons. Germline CDR1 reads LGHDT; CDR2 reads YNNKEL (reference sequence). J gave up 1 base and V 2 bases, and 9 bases lay outside the gene matches. CDR3 length: 17 residues. This sample was taken from a study of T cell responses to AZD1222 COVID-19 vaccine. Study-wide results and caveats: Baseline seropositives among AZD1222 recipients totaled only six. Spike regions recognized by vaccine-associated CD4 TCRs spanned the protein, led by 160-218 and 743-854. Among the donors, most were white British and more were female, and clonal diversity was possibly underestimated.

This specimen consisted of peripheral blood, obtained on day 0 of AZD1222 vaccination. This rearrangement joins TRBV3-1 (or the pseudogene TRBV3-2) to TRBJ1-2; 8 nucleotides agree with TRBD1. This TCR was sampled from an adult in good health. This CDR3 is CASSQRVTGDINYGYTF. In DNA, the CDR3 is TGTGCCAGCAGCCAACGTGTGACAGGGGACATTAACTATGGCTACACCTTC.